This T cell receptor beta chain was documented in a study of T cells in Graves' hyperthyroidism and ophthalmopathy. General study results and limits: In the blood, most expanded thyroid clonotypes above 0.001 appeared as well.

RNA transcripts were the template for amplifying TCR beta CDR3 regions. An initial round of RT-PCR targeting the TCR CDR3 relied on the HTBI primer set. TCRdb analysed the multiplex PCR reads with MiXCR anew, one entry per CDR3 protein. The sample carries 560,000 or so distinct CDR3 sequences, 40% to 55% recorded once. Stable Graves' hyperthyroidism denoted no ophthalmopathy progression over 18 months. Reasons for excluding patients were uncontrolled infection, other autoimmune disease, pregnancy or lactation. Every diagnosis used clinical symptoms, serum thyroxine and TRAb, thyroid ultrasound and orbital computed tomography. Germline values: CDR1 SQVTM, CDR2 ANQGSEA. Trimming shortened V by 5 bases and J by 2 bases, and 12 bases separated the two germline ends. The CDR3 sequence is 14 residues long. This clonotype has a handful of counts. The antigen is unknown.

The source is a woman between 18 and 29 years old with Graves' hyperthyroidism. This rearrangement joins TRBV29-1 to TRBJ2-2; no definite D call. The specimen sequenced was peripheral blood or thyroid tissue (not recorded which). CDR3 DNA: TGCAGCGTTCTATCGGGTTTAAACACCGGGGAGCTGTTTTTT. As protein: CSVLSGLNTGELFF.